The entry that follows covers one TCR beta chain sequence. Its antigen is undetermined. Germline V gives CDR1 MNHEY, CDR2 SVGAGI. CDR3 length: 13 residues. The V and J ends lost 6 bases and 5 bases, in that order; junction bases with no gene match: 4. TCRdb keeps only in-frame clones here, not all; method: immunoSEQ multiplex PCR. The sample has some 170,000 clones; approximately 94% are singletons. These data originate in a study of T cell responses to AZD1222 COVID-19 vaccine. Study results and caveats: Of the AZD1222 recipients, only five to seven were seropositive at baseline. After the peak T cell response, and only then, were repertoires sampled.

This TCR was recovered from an adult in good health. This specimen consisted of peripheral blood, obtained on day 0 of AZD1222 vaccination. This chain joins TRBV6-5 and TRBJ1-1; 9 nucleotides agree with TRBD1. Written as DNA, the CDR3 is TGTGCCAGCAGGGACAGGGGTGGAACTGAAGCTTTCTTT. This codes for CASRDRGGTEAFF.